What follows are 30 T cell receptor beta chains derived from one specimen sequenced in a study of blood T cell repertoires in COVID-19. Sequencing was performed with immunoSEQ multiplex PCR; in TCRdb, only in-frame clones are kept and a portion is missing. The sample includes under 300,000 clones, around four fifths of them seen just once. Material for sequencing was peripheral blood. The receptors derive from a man older than 75 with acute or convalescent COVID-19.

The rearrangement joins TRBV3-1 (or the pseudogene TRBV3-2) to TRBJ1-1; tentative D call: TRBD1 (5 bases). Germline V gene lookup returns CDR1 LGHDT and CDR2 YNNKEL (reference sequence). The CDR3 runs 15 residues. The ends were cut back, 3 bases at V and 6 bases at J, with 17 bases in the middle. In nucleotides, the CDR3 is TGTGCCAGCAGCCACCCACTAGACGGGGGGGCTGAAGCTTTCTTT. This encodes CASSHPLDGGAEAFF.

The gene calls are TRBV30 and TRBJ1-6; TRBD1 matches 7 bases. After removal of 3 bases from V and 7 bases from J, the junction contained 9 bases not matched to a gene. Germline CDR1 GTSNPN, CDR2 SVGIG (reference sequence). This CDR3 has 15 residues. This chain's CDR3 is CAWRIRDRRNSPLHF. DNA for the CDR3: TGTGCCTGGAGAATCCGGGACAGAAGAAATTCACCCCTCCACTTT.

This sequence joins TRBV28 and TRBJ2-2; weak D call: TRBD2 (6 bases). CDR1 and CDR2 (germline): MDHEN, SYDVKM. This CDR3 contains 13 residues. V lost 5 bases, J lost 6 bases, and 10 bases lay in between. CDR3 protein: CASSLGRPGELFF. The CDR3 coding sequence is TGTGCCAGCAGTCTAGGGAGGCCCGGGGAGCTGTTTTTT.

This rearrangement joins TRBV4-2 to TRBJ2-1; 8 bases match TRBD2. The CDR3 loop spans 16 amino acids. Germline loops: CDR1 LGHNA, CDR2 YNFKEQ. J gave up 7 bases and V 0 bases, and 8 bases lay outside the gene matches. The CDR3 bases are TGTGCCAGCAGCCAAGAGGCCGGGACTAGGAATAATGAGCAGTTCTTC. Translating gives CASSQEAGTRNNEQFF.

The V gene is TRBV5-1, the J gene TRBJ2-1; the match to TRBD2 covers 7 bases. Germline lookup yields CDR1 SGHRS and CDR2 YFSETQ. The CDR3 length is 13 residues. Trimming took 4 bases from V and 8 from J; bases not matched to a gene: 6. The DNA for the CDR3 is TGCGCCAGCAGCCCGGTACGGGAGGATGAGCAGTTCTTC. Translated: CASSPVREDEQFF.

J is TRBJ2-1 and V is TRBV27; D is uncertain. V was trimmed by 3 bases and J by 7 bases, leaving 22 bases between them. Germline values: CDR1 MNHEY, CDR2 SMNVEV (reference sequence). The CDR3 extends over 17 amino acids. This CDR3 reads CASSFQVSETRLNEQFF. CDR3 in DNA: TGTGCCAGCAGTTTCCAAGTCTCGGAAACGCGGTTGAATGAGCAGTTCTTC.

The chain joins TRBV19 to TRBJ2-2; the match to TRBD1 covers 8 bases. The CDR3 consists of 14 residues. In germline, CDR1 is LNHDA, CDR2 SQIVND (reference sequence). The junction had 4 bases not matched to a gene; V was cut back by 4 bases and J by 6 bases. CDR3 DNA: TGTGCCAGTAGTAACTTACAGGGGGCCGGGGAGCTGTTTTTT. Translated: CASSNLQGAGELFF.

J is TRBJ2-5 and V is TRBV11-3; D gene uncertain. This CDR3 has 13 residues. Germline V gene lookup returns CDR1 SGHNT and CDR2 YENEEA. V was shortened by 4 bases and J by 4 bases, with 10 bases between the two germline ends. The CDR3 sequence: CASSYSNVETQYF. The DNA of the CDR3 is TGTGCCAGCAGCTACTCAAACGTAGAGACCCAGTACTTC. Filled out from reference TRBV11-3 and TRBJ2-5, the complete variable domain reads EAGVVQSPRYKIIEKKQPVAFWCNPISGHNTLYWYLQNLGQGPELLIRYENEEAVDDSQLPKDRFSAERLKGVDSTLKIQPAELGDSAVYLCASSYSNVETQYFGPGTRLLVL.

The chain is built from TRBV2 and TRBJ1-4; 7 positions match TRBD1. CDR3 length: 13 residues. Looked up from germline, CDR1 is SNHLY and CDR2 is FYNNEI. Trimming cost V 8 bases and J 5 bases; bases outside gene matches: 5. The CDR3 coding sequence is TGTGCCAGCGGCCGGGACAGAAATGAAAAACTGTTTTTT. Protein sequence: CASGRDRNEKLFF.

The chain uses TRBV19 and TRBJ1-5, with 8 bases fitting TRBD1. From germline, CDR1 is LNHDA and CDR2 SQIVND (reference sequence). V was clipped by 5 bases and J by 3 bases; unmatched bases: 12. The CDR3 extends over 17 amino acids. The CDR3 loop reads CASSGELGTGVNQPQHF. The CDR3 DNA sequence: TGTGCCAGTAGTGGTGAACTGGGGACAGGCGTCAATCAGCCCCAGCATTTT.

The J gene is TRBJ2-5, the V gene TRBV5-1; D possibly corresponds to TRBD1 (6 bases). Trimming took off 4 bases at V and 5 bases at J, with 12 bases between the two ends. From germline, CDR1 is SGHRS and CDR2 YFSETQ. This CDR3 is built from 13 residues. In nucleotides, the CDR3 is TGCGCCAGCAGCCGACAGGATGGTGAGACCCAGTACTTC. Encoded protein: CASSRQDGETQYF.

This sequence joins TRBV20-1 and TRBJ2-5; tentative D call: TRBD1 (5 bases). The V end lost 2 bases, the J end lost 7 bases, and 8 bases lay between the germline ends. Germline CDR1 DFQATT, CDR2 SNEGSKA (reference sequence). The CDR3 is 11 amino acids. The DNA for the CDR3 is TGCAGTGCTAGAAGGGGTCGGACCCAGTACTTC. It codes for CSARRGRTQYF.

This chain links TRBV5-4 with TRBJ1-2, with D possibly being TRBD1 (6 bases). Trimming took 3 bases from V and 0 from J, leaving 21 bases between them. Germline V gene lookup returns CDR1 SGHNT and CDR2 YYREEE (reference sequence). This CDR3 is built from 18 residues. CDR3 region: CASSSGPQGSVTNYGYTF. The CDR3 DNA sequence: TGTGCCAGCAGCTCAGGCCCACAGGGCAGCGTTACTAACTATGGCTACACCTTC.

The rearrangement joins TRBV7-9 to TRBJ2-1; 7 positions agree with TRBD2. Germline V lookup: CDR1 SEHNR, CDR2 FQNEAQ (reference sequence). This CDR3 spans 15 amino acids. V shed 7 bases and J 2 bases; nucleotides not matched to a gene: 8. In DNA form, the CDR3 reads TGTGCCAGCAACAATGCGGCGGGGGCCTACAATGAGCAGTTCTTC. Translated: CASNNAAGAYNEQFF.

This chain uses TRBV5-4 with TRBJ2-2; TRBD1 agrees at 10 bases. The CDR3 extends over 17 amino acids. The germline gives CDR1 SGHNT, CDR2 YYREEE (reference sequence). The J segment lost 6 bases and the V segment lost 5 bases, leaving 13 bases of the junction unmatched. The CDR3 here is CASSWDTGTGVPGELFF. DNA for the CDR3: TGTGCCAGCAGTTGGGATACCGGGACAGGGGTTCCCGGGGAGCTGTTTTTT.

V usage is TRBV19 and J usage is TRBJ2-5; the D gene is possibly TRBD2 (6 bases). Germline V gives CDR1 LNHDA, CDR2 SQIVND (reference sequence). The CDR3 is made up of 15 amino acids. The V gene lost 3 bases and the J gene lost 4 bases, with 15 bases spanning the gap. The CDR3 nucleotides are TGTGCCAGTAGTATGGAAAGTGGGGGGATAGAGACCCAGTACTTC. It codes for CASSMESGGIETQYF.

The chain joins TRBV7-2 to TRBJ2-1, with D possibly TRBD2 on 6 matching bases. Germline values: CDR1 SGHTA, CDR2 FQGNSA. V shed 2 bases and J shed 4 bases, with 12 bases lying between them. This CDR3 has 15 residues. DNA of the CDR3: TGTGCCAGCAGCTTATCCGGGGGATTTTACAATGAGCAGTTCTTC. As protein: CASSLSGGFYNEQFF.

V usage is TRBV2 and J usage is TRBJ2-1; possibly TRBD1 for D (5 bases). CDR1 and CDR2 (germline): SNHLY, FYNNEI. The CDR3 loop spans 11 amino acids. Trimming cost V 3 bases and J 15 bases, with 12 bases left between them. CDR3 bases: TGTGCCAGCAGTGAGGCAGGGAAGGTGTTCTTC. It yields the protein CASSEAGKVFF.

The V and J genes are TRBV18 and TRBJ2-7; D not certain. Trimming shortened V by 1 base and J by 6 bases, and 16 bases separated the two germline ends. Germline CDR1 and CDR2: KGHSH and LQKENI. The CDR3 is 15 residues long. CDR3 region: CASSPRASLDGEQYF. The CDR3 bases are TGTGCCAGCTCACCACGAGCTAGTCTGGATGGCGAGCAGTACTTC. The variable domain in full, completed from reference TRBV18 and TRBJ2-7, reads NAGVMQNPRHLVRRRGQEARLRCSPMKGHSHVYWYRQLPEEGLKFMVYLQKENIIDESGMPKERFSAEFPKEGPSILRIQQVVRGDSAAYFCASSPRASLDGEQYFGPGTRLTVT.

The chain links TRBV7-2 to TRBJ2-5, with D possibly being TRBD2 (5 bases). Germline CDR1 and CDR2: SGHTA and FQGNSA. This CDR3 has 14 residues. V gave up 1 base and J gave up 7 bases, with 13 bases separating them. CDR3 in amino acids: CASSLGGLEGTQYF. CDR3 nucleotides: TGTGCCAGCAGCTTAGGCGGGTTAGAGGGGACCCAGTACTTC.

V is TRBV3-1 (or the pseudogene TRBV3-2) and J is TRBJ1-1; D gene ambiguous. V lost 1 base and J 1 base, leaving 7 bases between the germline ends. This CDR3 contains 14 residues. Germline V CDR1 and CDR2: LGHDT, YNNKEL (reference sequence). The chain's CDR3 is CASSQAIPNTEAFF. CDR3 DNA: TGTGCCAGCAGCCAAGCCATCCCGAACACTGAAGCTTTCTTT.

This clone has a handful of counts. For the CDR3, the DNA is TGTGCCAGTAGTATTGGTCGGGGGGCCTACGAGCAGTACTTC. Translating it yields CASSIGRGAYEQYF. The genes are TRBV19 and TRBJ2-7; 7 bases map to TRBD2. The CDR3 sequence is 14 residues long. The germline CDR1 and CDR2 sequences are LNHDA and SQIVND (reference sequence). V shed 3 bases, J shed 2 bases, and the junction held 4 bases outside the gene matches.

This chain's CDR3 is CASTKMVASGANVLTF. In DNA, the CDR3 is TGCGCCAGCACCAAAATGGTGGCCTCTGGGGCCAACGTCCTGACTTTC. The chain combines TRBV5-1 with TRBJ2-6; D is undetermined. Trimming shortened V by 6 bases and J by 0 bases, and 13 bases separated the two germline ends. CDR1 and CDR2 from the germline V gene are SGHRS and YFSETQ. This CDR3 comprises 16 residues.

This rearrangement joins TRBV29-1 to TRBJ1-2; 7 nucleotides agree with TRBD1. J was trimmed by 0 bases and V by 4 bases; bases with no gene match: 5. Germline values: CDR1 SQVTM, CDR2 ANQGSEA. CDR3 length equals 14 residues. The CDR3 nucleotides are TGCAGCGTTGCTTATACAGGGGCTAACTATGGCTACACCTTC. It translates to CSVAYTGANYGYTF.

The chain carries TRBV6-2 or TRBV6-3 and TRBJ1-2; possible D gene TRBD1, 5 bases. V was clipped by 0 bases and J by 6 bases, with 11 bases between them. The CDR3 extends over 14 amino acids. Germline CDR1 MNHEY, CDR2 SVGEGT. CDR3 loop: CASSYSTPRDGYTF. In DNA, the CDR3 is TGTGCCAGCAGTTACTCCACGCCCAGGGATGGCTACACCTTC.

The chain employs TRBV5-1 and TRBJ2-3; D perhaps matches TRBD2 (6 bases). Germline V gene lookup returns CDR1 SGHRS and CDR2 YFSETQ. V was clipped by 3 bases and J by 2 bases, with 16 bases between them. The CDR3 covers 16 residues. The CDR3: CASSSGTSHYTDTQYF. The DNA for the CDR3 is TGCGCCAGCAGCTCTGGGACTTCCCATTACACAGATACGCAGTATTTT.

This clone showed up just once. The J gene is TRBJ2-2, the V gene TRBV9, with TRBD1 matching 10 bases. The CDR3 runs 16 residues. CDR1 is SGDLS, CDR2 YYNGEE, per germline. Trimming removed 4 bases from V and 6 bases from J; junction bases left unmatched: 9. DNA for the CDR3: TGTGCCAGCAGCCCCCGACAGGGGGCAGGACCCGGGGAGCTGTTTTTT. It translates to CASSPRQGAGPGELFF.

The genes are TRBV28 and TRBJ1-2; possible D gene TRBD1, 5 bases. The CDR3 sequence is 12 residues long. Germline V gene sequence: CDR1 MDHEN, CDR2 SYDVKM. Trimming removed 6 bases at V and 7 bases at J, with 12 bases between. CDR3: CASSKGVGGYTF. CDR3 sequence (DNA): TGTGCCAGCAGCAAAGGGGTGGGTGGCTACACCTTC.

J is TRBJ2-7 and V is TRBV21-1; the table's D call of TRBD1 was not tested on the DNA. TRBV21-1 is termed a pseudogene. CDR3 size: 14 residues. Here the CDR3 reads CASSKQGQSYEQYF. The CDR3 DNA follows: TGTGCCAGCAGCAAACAGGGACAGAGTTACGAGCAGTACTTC.

V gene TRBV6-5 combines with J gene TRBJ2-3, with TRBD2 identical over 9 bases. Trimming took 6 bases from V and 6 from J; bases not matched to a gene: 10. The CDR3 consists of 15 residues. Germline V CDR1 and CDR2: MNHEY, SVGAGI. In DNA form, the CDR3 reads TGTGCCAGCAGCCCCCGGGGTAGCGGGGGTGATACGCAGTATTTT. Residues: CASSPRGSGGDTQYF.